This is a list of T cell receptor beta chains from one sample in a study of T cells after yellow fever vaccination. TCRdb re-called the 5' RACE reads through MiXCR, storing one row per CDR3 protein. The sample holds about 300,000 distinct CDR3 sequences, roughly 9% seen once. This specimen consisted of CD4+ T cells sorted from PBMCs, obtained 5 days after the yellow fever booster vaccination. These receptors were obtained from a young man who received the YFV17D yellow fever vaccine. The CDR3 runs from the conserved cysteine through the conserved F or W. The D gene is left open where the match is weak. Clone size is shown for a subset of rows, as once, few, many or a class of expanded clone.

D	V	size	J	CDR3	DNA
.	TRBV7-2	.	TRBJ2-7	CASSKDPTLYEQYF	TGTGCCAGCAGCAAGGACCCCACCCTCTACGAGCAGTACTTC
TRBD1	TRBV5-1	.	TRBJ2-7	CASSTGDHEQYF	TGCGCCAGCAGCACAGGGGACCACGAGCAGTACTTC
TRBD1	TRBV6-5	few	TRBJ2-1	CASRPLRDRNNEQFF	TGTGCCAGCAGACCCCTTCGGGACAGAAACAATGAGCAGTTCTTC
TRBD1	TRBV28	few	TRBJ1-1	CASRIILAGGLTEAFF	TGTGCCAGCAGAATAATCCTCGCAGGGGGGTTAACTGAAGCTTTCTTT
TRBD1	TRBV24-1	few	TRBJ2-2	CATSDGQGAGELFF	TGTGCCACCAGTGATGGACAGGGGGCCGGGGAGCTGTTTTTT
.	TRBV5-1	few	TRBJ2-2	CASRAVGELFF	TGCGCCAGCAGGGCTGTCGGGGAGCTGTTTTTT
.	TRBV29-1	few	TRBJ2-5	CSAFAQGSGTQYF	TGCAGCGCCTTTGCGCAGGGGTCGGGGACCCAGTACTTC
.	TRBV5-1	few	TRBJ1-2	CASSLTPQLDYGYTF	TGCGCCAGCAGCTTAACCCCGCAGCTAGACTATGGCTACACCTTC
.	TRBV12-5	many	TRBJ2-3	CASGLGQVNTDTQYF	TGTGCTAGTGGTTTGGGCCAGGTGAACACAGATACGCAGTATTTT
TRBD1	TRBV20-1	.	TRBJ2-3	CSARDQGEGDTQYF	TGCAGTGCTAGAGATCAGGGGGAAGGGGATACGCAGTATTTT
.	TRBV11-2	few	TRBJ1-4	CASSSRSVATNEKLFF	TGTGCCAGCAGCTCCCGGTCGGTCGCAACTAATGAAAAACTGTTTTTT
.	TRBV5-4	.	TRBJ2-3	CASSLASHTDTQYF	TGTGCCAGCAGCTTGGCTAGCCACACAGATACGCAGTATTTT
.	TRBV7-9	few	TRBJ1-4	CASSSSHRELFF	TGTGCCAGCAGCTCGAGCCATAGGGAACTGTTTTTT
TRBD2	TRBV11-2	.	TRBJ2-1	CASRRLAGYNEQFF	TGTGCCAGCAGGAGACTAGCGGGGTACAATGAGCAGTTCTTC
.	TRBV12-3/TRBV12-4	many	TRBJ1-5	CASTTTLDQPQHF	TGTGCCAGCACCACGACATTGGATCAGCCCCAGCATTTT
TRBD1	TRBV4-1	.	TRBJ1-2	CASSRGRGSGQAYGYTF	TGCGCCAGCAGCCGAGGAAGGGGTTCGGGACAGGCCTATGGCTACACCTTC
TRBD1	TRBV7-2	few	TRBJ1-2	CASSLKDRAGGYTF	TGTGCCAGCAGCTTAAAGGACAGGGCCGGTGGCTACACCTTC
.	TRBV12-3/TRBV12-4	few	TRBJ2-5	CASSLGGGGGQETQYF	TGTGCCAGCAGTTTAGGTGGGGGCGGCGGGCAAGAGACCCAGTACTTC
.	TRBV30	few	TRBJ2-5	CAWIREGGETQYF	TGTGCCTGGATCAGGGAGGGGGGGGAGACCCAGTACTTC
.	TRBV27	many	TRBJ1-5	CASSLGGTNQPQHF	TGTGCCAGCAGTTTGGGCGGAACAAATCAGCCCCAGCATTTT
.	TRBV20-1	.	TRBJ1-6	CSAREGRVRSSSPLHF	TGCAGTGCTAGAGAGGGCAGGGTGCGGTCTAGTTCACCCCTCCACTTT
.	TRBV5-1	few	TRBJ2-1	CASSLRDGAAYNEQFF	TGCGCCAGCAGCCTCCGGGACGGGGCCGCCTACAATGAGCAGTTCTTC
.	TRBV5-1	few	TRBJ1-1	CASSFAAAPLEAFF	TGCGCCAGCAGCTTCGCGGCAGCCCCACTTGAAGCTTTCTTT
.	TRBV7-2	few	TRBJ1-5	CASSPVWGSNQPQHF	TGTGCCAGCAGCCCCGTTTGGGGTAGCAATCAGCCCCAGCATTTT
.	TRBV29-1	few	TRBJ1-4	CSVAVSNEKLFF	TGCAGCGTTGCTGTGTCGAATGAAAAACTGTTTTTT
.	TRBV24-1	.	TRBJ2-2	CATSETTGKNTGELFF	TGTGCCACCAGTGAAACCACAGGGAAGAACACCGGGGAGCTGTTTTTT
.	TRBV20-1	few	TRBJ2-5	CSASPSRTQYF	TGCAGTGCTAGTCCCTCCAGGACCCAGTACTTC
.	TRBV20-1	few	TRBJ2-2	CSAKDRNTGELFF	TGCAGTGCCAAGGACAGGAACACCGGGGAGCTGTTTTTT
.	TRBV29-1	few	TRBJ2-7	CSVDEGYEQYF	TGCAGCGTTGATGAAGGGTACGAGCAGTACTTC
TRBD1	TRBV10-1	once	TRBJ1-1	CASSEGGRASTEAFF	TGCGCCAGCAGTGAAGGGGGCCGGGCGAGCACTGAAGCTTTCTTT
.	TRBV5-1	.	TRBJ2-5	CASSPAGVQETQYF	TGCGCCAGCAGCCCCGCAGGGGTACAAGAGACCCAGTACTTC
.	TRBV3-1	many	TRBJ1-2	CASSRGGGYTF	TGTGCCAGCAGCCGGGGAGGAGGCTACACCTTC
.	TRBV27	.	TRBJ1-3	CASSLRASRDTIYF	TGTGCCAGCAGTTTACGAGCTTCCAGGGACACCATATATTTT
TRBD1	TRBV5-4	many	TRBJ1-4	CASSRQGAAEKLFF	TGTGCCAGCAGCCGACAGGGAGCGGCTGAAAAACTGTTTTTT
.	TRBV20-1	few	TRBJ2-2	CSAASGRTGELFF	TGCAGTGCTGCAAGCGGCCGCACCGGGGAGCTGTTTTTT
.	TRBV7-2	many	TRBJ2-5	CASSLGRKETQYF	TGTGCCAGCAGCTTGGGGCGGAAAGAGACCCAGTACTTC
.	TRBV20-1	few	TRBJ1-6	CSDAGARGSPLHF	TGCAGTGACGCAGGGGCCCGGGGCTCACCCCTCCACTTT
.	TRBV6-5	many	TRBJ2-3	CASRRQASTDTQYF	TGTGCCAGCAGACGACAGGCTAGCACAGATACGCAGTATTTT